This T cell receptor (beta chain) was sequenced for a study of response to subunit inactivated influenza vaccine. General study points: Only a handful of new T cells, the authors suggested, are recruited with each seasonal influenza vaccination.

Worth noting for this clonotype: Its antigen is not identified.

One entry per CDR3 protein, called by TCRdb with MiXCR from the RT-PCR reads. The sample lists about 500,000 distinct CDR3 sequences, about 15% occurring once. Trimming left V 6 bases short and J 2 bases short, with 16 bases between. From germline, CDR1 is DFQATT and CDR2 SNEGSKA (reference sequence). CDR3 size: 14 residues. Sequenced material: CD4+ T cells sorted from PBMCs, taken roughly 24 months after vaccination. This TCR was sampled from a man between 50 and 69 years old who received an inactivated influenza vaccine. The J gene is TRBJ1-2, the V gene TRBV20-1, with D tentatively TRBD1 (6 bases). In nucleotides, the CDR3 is TGCAGTGCCCTCGGGGGGCGGAACAACTATGGCTACACCTTC. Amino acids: CSALGGRNNYGYTF.